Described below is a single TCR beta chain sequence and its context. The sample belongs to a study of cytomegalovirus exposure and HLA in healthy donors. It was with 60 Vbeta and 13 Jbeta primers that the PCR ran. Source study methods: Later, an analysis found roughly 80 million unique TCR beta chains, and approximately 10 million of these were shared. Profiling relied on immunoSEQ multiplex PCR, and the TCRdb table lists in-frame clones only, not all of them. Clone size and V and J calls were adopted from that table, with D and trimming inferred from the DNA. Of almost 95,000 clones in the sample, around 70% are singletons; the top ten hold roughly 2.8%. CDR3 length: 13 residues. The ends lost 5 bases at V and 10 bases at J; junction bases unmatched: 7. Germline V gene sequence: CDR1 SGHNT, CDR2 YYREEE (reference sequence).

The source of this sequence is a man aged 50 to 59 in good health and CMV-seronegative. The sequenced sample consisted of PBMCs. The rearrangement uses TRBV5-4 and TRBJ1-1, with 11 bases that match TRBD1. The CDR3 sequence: CASSRTGGQGAFF. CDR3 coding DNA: TGTGCCAGCAGTCGGACAGGGGGCCAAGGAGCTTTCTTT.